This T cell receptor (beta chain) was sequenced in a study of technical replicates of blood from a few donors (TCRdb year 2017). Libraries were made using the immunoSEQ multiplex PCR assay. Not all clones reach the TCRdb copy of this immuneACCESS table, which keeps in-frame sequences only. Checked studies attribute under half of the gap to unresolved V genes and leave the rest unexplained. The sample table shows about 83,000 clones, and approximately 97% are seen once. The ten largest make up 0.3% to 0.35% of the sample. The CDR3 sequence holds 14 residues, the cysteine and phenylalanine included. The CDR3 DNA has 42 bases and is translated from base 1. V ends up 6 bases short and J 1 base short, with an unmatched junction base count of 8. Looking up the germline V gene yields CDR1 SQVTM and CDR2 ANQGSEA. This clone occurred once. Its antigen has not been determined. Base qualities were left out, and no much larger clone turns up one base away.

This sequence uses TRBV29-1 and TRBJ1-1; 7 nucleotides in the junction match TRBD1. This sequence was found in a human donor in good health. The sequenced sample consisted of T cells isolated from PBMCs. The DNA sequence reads TGCAGCGTAGGTTTCCGGACAGGGAACACTGAAGCTTTCTTT. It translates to CSVGFRTGNTEAFF.